This T cell receptor (beta chain) was retrieved from a study of neoadjuvant anti-PD-1 for oral cavity cancer. Across the study: Non-progressing patients received a fourth nivolumab dose near day 43, then surgery on days 50-56. Study conclusions and caveats: Each response group had just a few patients in TCR analyses.

Described time point: after neoadjuvant nivolumab, at surgical resection. Patients were newly diagnosed with stage II-IVA oral cavity squamous cell carcinoma without prior systemic or radiation treatment. Analysis of PBMCs was direct, with no culture step. In germline, CDR1 is MNHEY, CDR2 SVGAGI. This CDR3 contains 15 residues. Trimming removed 2 bases at V and 6 bases at J, with 14 bases between. As regards this clone: What it recognizes is unknown.

Assay: immunoSEQ multiplex PCR; the TCRdb copy retains only in-frame clones and omits some. The repertoire includes thousands of clones, around 72% of them detected once, and more than 3.5% sits in the top ten. The chain employs TRBV6-5 and TRBJ2-1; TRBD1 might be the D (5 bases). The sample consisted of PBMCs, taken after nivolumab (anti-PD-1) treatment. The origin of this receptor is a person aged 40 to 85 with oral cavity squamous cell carcinoma. The CDR3 nucleotides are TGTGCCAGCAGTTACGGGGCGGCCGATCTCAATGAGCAGTTCTTC. It translates to CASSYGAADLNEQFF.